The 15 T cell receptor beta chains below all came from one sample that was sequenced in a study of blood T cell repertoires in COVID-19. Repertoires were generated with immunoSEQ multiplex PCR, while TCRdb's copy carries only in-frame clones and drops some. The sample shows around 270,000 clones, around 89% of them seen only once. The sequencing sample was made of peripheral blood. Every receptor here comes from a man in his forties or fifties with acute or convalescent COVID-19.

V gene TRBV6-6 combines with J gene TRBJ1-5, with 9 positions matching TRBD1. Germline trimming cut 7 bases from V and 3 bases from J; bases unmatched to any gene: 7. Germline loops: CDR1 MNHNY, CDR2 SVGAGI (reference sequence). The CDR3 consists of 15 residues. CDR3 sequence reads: CASKPQGANNQPQHF. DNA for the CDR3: TGTGCCAGCAAGCCACAGGGGGCTAACAATCAGCCCCAGCATTTT.

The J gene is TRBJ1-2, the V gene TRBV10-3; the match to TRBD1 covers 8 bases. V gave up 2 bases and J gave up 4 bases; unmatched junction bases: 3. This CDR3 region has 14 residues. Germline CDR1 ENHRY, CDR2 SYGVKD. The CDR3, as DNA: TGTGCCATCAGTGAGGGGACAGGTCCCTATGGCTACACCTTC. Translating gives CAISEGTGPYGYTF.

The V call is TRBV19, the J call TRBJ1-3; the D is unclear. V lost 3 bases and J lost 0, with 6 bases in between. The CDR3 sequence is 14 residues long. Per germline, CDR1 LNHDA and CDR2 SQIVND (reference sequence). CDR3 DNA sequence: TGTGCCAGTAGTATCGGTTCCTCTGGAAACACCATATATTTT. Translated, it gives CASSIGSSGNTIYF.

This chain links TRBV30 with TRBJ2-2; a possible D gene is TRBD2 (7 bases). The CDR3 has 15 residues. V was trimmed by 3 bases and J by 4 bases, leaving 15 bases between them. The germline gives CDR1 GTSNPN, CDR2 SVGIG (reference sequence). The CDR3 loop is CAWRRGGKGTGELFF. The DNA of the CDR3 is TGTGCCTGGAGAAGGGGGGGCAAGGGCACCGGGGAGCTGTTTTTT.

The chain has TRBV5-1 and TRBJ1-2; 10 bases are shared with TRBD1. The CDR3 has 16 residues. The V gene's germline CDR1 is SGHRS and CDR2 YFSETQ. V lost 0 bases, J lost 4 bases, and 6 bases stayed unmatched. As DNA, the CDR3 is TGCGCCAGCAGCTTGGAACCCGGGACAGGGGTCTATGGCTACACCTTC. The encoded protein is CASSLEPGTGVYGYTF.

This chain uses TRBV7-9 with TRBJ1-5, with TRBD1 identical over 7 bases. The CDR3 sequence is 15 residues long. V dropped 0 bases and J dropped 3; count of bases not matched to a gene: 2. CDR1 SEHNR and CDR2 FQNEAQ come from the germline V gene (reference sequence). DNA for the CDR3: TGTGCCAGCAGCTTAGCGGGGACAGTCAATCAGCCCCAGCATTTT. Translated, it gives CASSLAGTVNQPQHF.

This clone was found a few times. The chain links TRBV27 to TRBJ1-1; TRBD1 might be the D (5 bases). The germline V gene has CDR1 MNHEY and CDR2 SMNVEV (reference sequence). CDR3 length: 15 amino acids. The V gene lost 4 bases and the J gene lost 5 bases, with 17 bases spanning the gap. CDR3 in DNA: TGTGCCAGCAGTTCCCTAGGTCTGGGGGGGACTGAAGCTTTCTTT. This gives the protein CASSSLGLGGTEAFF.

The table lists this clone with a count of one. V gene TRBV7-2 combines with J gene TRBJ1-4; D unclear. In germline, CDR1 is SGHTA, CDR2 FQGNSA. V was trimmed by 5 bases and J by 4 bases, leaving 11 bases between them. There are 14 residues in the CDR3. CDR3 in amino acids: CASSPDGLNEKLFF. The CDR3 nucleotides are TGTGCCAGCAGCCCTGACGGACTTAATGAAAAACTGTTTTTT.

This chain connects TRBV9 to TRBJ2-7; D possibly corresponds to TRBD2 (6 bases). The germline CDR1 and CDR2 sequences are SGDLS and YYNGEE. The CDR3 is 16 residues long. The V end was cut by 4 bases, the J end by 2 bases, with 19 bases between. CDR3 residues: CASSPQGAGRTYEQYF. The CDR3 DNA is TGTGCCAGCAGCCCCCAAGGGGCAGGGAGGACCTACGAGCAGTACTTC.

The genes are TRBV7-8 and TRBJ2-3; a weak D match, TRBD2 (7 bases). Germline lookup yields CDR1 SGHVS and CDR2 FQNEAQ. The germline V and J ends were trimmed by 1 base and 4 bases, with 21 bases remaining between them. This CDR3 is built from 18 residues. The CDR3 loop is CASSLGAPGGFVADTQYF. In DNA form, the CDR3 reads TGTGCCAGCAGCTTAGGGGCCCCGGGGGGCTTCGTAGCAGATACGCAGTATTTT.

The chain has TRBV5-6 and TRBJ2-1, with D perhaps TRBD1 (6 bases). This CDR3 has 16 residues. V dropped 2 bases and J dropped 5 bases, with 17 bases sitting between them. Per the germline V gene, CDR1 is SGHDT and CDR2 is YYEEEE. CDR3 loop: CASSLKLWGLDNEQFF. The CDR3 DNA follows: TGTGCCAGCAGCTTAAAATTATGGGGGCTGGACAATGAGCAGTTCTTC.

The chain's CDR3 is CASSLDGGLAYNEQFF. The CDR3 DNA is TGTGCCAGCAGCTTAGACGGGGGACTGGCATACAATGAGCAGTTCTTC. The J gene is TRBJ2-1, the V gene TRBV5-6; a weak D match, TRBD2 (6 bases). The CDR3 has 16 amino acids. Germline assignment: CDR1 SGHDT and CDR2 YYEEEE. V was shortened by 2 bases and J by 4 bases, with 16 bases between the two germline ends.

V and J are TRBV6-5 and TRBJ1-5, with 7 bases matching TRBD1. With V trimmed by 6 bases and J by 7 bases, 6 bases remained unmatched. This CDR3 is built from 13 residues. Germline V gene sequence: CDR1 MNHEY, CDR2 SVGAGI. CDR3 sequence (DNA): TGTGCCAGCAGCCGGGACAGCGGCCAGCCCCAGCATTTT. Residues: CASSRDSGQPQHF.

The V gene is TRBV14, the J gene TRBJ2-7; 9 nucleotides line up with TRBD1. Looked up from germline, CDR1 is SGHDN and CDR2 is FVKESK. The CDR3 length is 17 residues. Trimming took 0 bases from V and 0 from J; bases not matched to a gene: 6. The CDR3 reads CASSQDRRQGVSYEQYF. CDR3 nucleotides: TGTGCCAGCAGCCAAGACCGGAGACAGGGGGTCTCCTACGAGCAGTACTTC.

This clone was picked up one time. CDR3 sequence reads: CSVAQGQGALSSYEQYF. Here the CDR3 DNA reads TGCAGCGTCGCGCAGGGACAGGGGGCCCTCTCCTCCTACGAGCAGTACTTC. The J gene is TRBJ2-7, the V gene TRBV29-1; 12 bases agree with TRBD1. Germline-derived CDR1 and CDR2 are SQVTM and ANQGSEA. With 6 bases clipped from V and 0 bases from J, the junction kept 12 bases outside the gene matches. This CDR3 has 17 amino acids.